Following are 15 T cell receptor beta chains from one sample sequenced in a study of T cell responses to AZD1222 COVID-19 vaccine. Produced via immunoSEQ multiplex PCR; TCRdb's table is partial and in-frame only. The sample records about 190,000 clones, 85% to 95% being singletons. Sequencing was performed on peripheral blood, taken on day 0 of AZD1222 vaccination. These receptors came from an adult in good health.

The chain employs TRBV5-1 and TRBJ1-4, with 7 bases fitting TRBD1. The CDR3 is made up of 16 amino acids. V dropped 0 bases and J dropped 3; count of bases not matched to a gene: 5. The germline V gene encodes CDR1 SGHRS and CDR2 YFSETQ. The CDR3 nucleotides read TGCGCCAGCAGCTTGGGAGACAGGGTGCCTAATGAAAAACTGTTTTTT. Amino acids: CASSLGDRVPNEKLFF.

The V call is TRBV7-3, the J call TRBJ1-3; D is possibly TRBD1 (6 bases). CDR1 is SGHTA and CDR2 is FQGTGA in the germline V gene. Trimming took off 5 bases at V and 2 bases at J, with 16 bases between the two ends. This CDR3 spans 16 amino acids. The CDR3 protein is CASSAADSRTGNTIYF. DNA of the CDR3: TGTGCCAGCAGCGCCGCGGACAGTCGGACTGGAAACACCATATATTTT.

The CDR3 reads CASHLGRGRTDTQYF. CDR3 sequence (DNA): TGCGCCAGTCATCTGGGGCGGGGGAGAACAGATACGCAGTATTTT. The V call is TRBV5-1, the J call TRBJ2-3; 7 bases line up with TRBD2. The CDR3 length is 15 residues. The trim removed 8 bases at V and 3 bases at J, leaving 12 bases unmatched. Germline loops: CDR1 SGHRS, CDR2 YFSETQ.

This clone was seen a few times. This sequence joins TRBV18 and TRBJ1-2; D not resolved. The CDR3 has 15 amino acids. CDR1 and CDR2 from the germline V gene are KGHSH and LQKENI. Between the trimmed V and J ends, which lost 3 bases and 3 bases, there was a span of 14 bases. The CDR3 DNA reads as TGTGCCAGCTCACCTAATGGAGACTTGCACTATGGCTACACCTTC. Its translation is CASSPNGDLHYGYTF.

The chain uses TRBV12-3 or TRBV12-4 and TRBJ1-2; D unclear. V lost 6 bases and J lost 8, with 16 bases in between. This CDR3 contains 13 residues. The CDR3 nucleotides read TGTGCCAGCAGCACCGGGCCTTGGGTGGGCTACACCTTC. Translating gives CASSTGPWVGYTF.

In this sample, this clone turned up once. This rearrangement joins TRBV12-3 or TRBV12-4 to TRBJ1-2, with unresolved D. The CDR3 contains 12 residues. Between the trimmed V and J ends, which lost 3 bases and 3 bases, there was a span of 5 bases. The CDR3 DNA follows: TGTGCCAGCAGTTTTTCGGACTATGGCTACACCTTC. Encoded protein: CASSFSDYGYTF.

The rearrangement joins TRBV14 to TRBJ2-1, with D maybe TRBD1 (6 bases). CDR1 and CDR2 (germline): SGHDN, FVKESK. V was cut by 4 bases and J by 4 bases, with 14 bases left in between. The CDR3 loop spans 15 amino acids. CDR3 coding DNA: TGTGCCAGCAGCCGACAGGTATCGGGGTACAATGAGCAGTTCTTC. It yields the protein CASSRQVSGYNEQFF.

J is TRBJ1-4 and V is TRBV2; D unclear. Germline V CDR1 and CDR2: SNHLY, FYNNEI. This CDR3 region has 11 residues. V was pared by 10 bases and J by 8 bases, with 11 bases between. CDR3 sequence: CATGREEKLFF. Here the CDR3 DNA reads TGTGCCACCGGGCGGGAAGAAAAACTGTTTTTT.

With regard to this clone: The junction departs from germline at one end; a sequencing error may be responsible. This sequence joins TRBV18 and TRBJ1-4; TRBD1 is a possible D gene (5 bases). The CDR3 runs to 18 residues. Germline-derived CDR1 and CDR2 are KGHSH and LQKENI. The CDR3 DNA sequence: TGTGCCAGCTCAGCACCCGCCGGGACCCCGGGGCCGAATGAAAAACTGTTTTTT. Its translation is CASSAPAGTPGPNEKLFF.

The CDR3 is CASSPVSVNQPQHF. CDR3 in DNA: TGTGCCAGCAGCCCGGTCTCGGTCAATCAGCCCCAGCATTTT. The chain carries TRBV6-5 and TRBJ1-5; D not resolved. The CDR3 runs 14 residues. Trimming removed 6 bases from V and 3 bases from J, with 12 bases in between. Germline CDR1 is MNHEY and CDR2 is SVGAGI.

The chain has TRBV4-3 and TRBJ1-2; a weak D match, TRBD1 (5 bases). The germline gives CDR1 LGHNA, CDR2 YSLEER. V lost 1 base and J lost 8, with 17 bases in between. This CDR3 is built from 15 residues. Written as DNA, the CDR3 is TGCGCCAGCAGCCAAGTATCGAACAGGTGGGACGGCTACACCTTC. Translated: CASSQVSNRWDGYTF.

CDR3 residues: CASSEGMGNQPQHF. In nucleotides, the CDR3 is TGTGCCAGCAGCGAGGGGATGGGGAATCAGCCCCAGCATTTT. The chain carries TRBV6-5 and TRBJ1-5; maybe TRBD1 (5 bases). The CDR3 sequence is 14 residues long. Germline V gene sequence: CDR1 MNHEY, CDR2 SVGAGI. Trimming shortened V by 6 bases and J by 4 bases, and 13 bases separated the two germline ends.

CDR3 sequence (DNA): TGTGCCAGCCGGAGAGCAGGGCGGGATGGCTACACCTTC. This sequence encodes CASRRAGRDGYTF. This chain uses TRBV3-1 (or the pseudogene TRBV3-2) with TRBJ1-2, with D perhaps matching TRBD1 (5 bases). The length of the CDR3 is 13 residues. Trimming left V 8 bases short and J 6 bases short, with 16 bases between. The germline V gene has CDR1 LGHDT and CDR2 YNNKEL (reference sequence).

CDR3 amino acids: CASSLDLATETQYF. The CDR3 nucleotides are TGTGCCAGCAGCTTAGATCTAGCGACAGAGACCCAGTACTTC. The rearrangement uses TRBV7-9 and TRBJ2-5, with D possibly TRBD2 on 6 matching bases. Germline lookup yields CDR1 SEHNR and CDR2 FQNEAQ (reference sequence). The V end was cut by 1 base, the J end by 4 bases, with 10 bases between. This CDR3 has 14 amino acids.

The CDR3 sequence: CASSYGAEGIEQYF. CDR3 bases: TGTGCCAGCAGTTACGGGGCTGAGGGAATAGAGCAGTACTTC. The V call is TRBV6-2 or TRBV6-3, the J call TRBJ2-7, with D perhaps being TRBD1 or TRBD2 (5 bases each). CDR1 and CDR2 (germline): MNHEY, SVGEGT. This CDR3 region has 14 residues. Deletions cut 2 bases from V and 7 bases from J, with 15 bases between.